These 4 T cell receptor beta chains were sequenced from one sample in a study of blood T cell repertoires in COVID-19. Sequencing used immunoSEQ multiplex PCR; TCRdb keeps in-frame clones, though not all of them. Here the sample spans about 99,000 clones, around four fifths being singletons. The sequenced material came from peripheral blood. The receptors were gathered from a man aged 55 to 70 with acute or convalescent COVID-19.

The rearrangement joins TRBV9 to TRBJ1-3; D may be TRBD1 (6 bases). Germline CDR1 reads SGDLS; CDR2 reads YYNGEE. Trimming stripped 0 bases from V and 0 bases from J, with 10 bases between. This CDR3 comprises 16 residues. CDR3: CASSVGGGSSGNTIYF. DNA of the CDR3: TGTGCCAGCAGCGTAGGAGGGGGTTCCTCTGGAAACACCATATATTTT.

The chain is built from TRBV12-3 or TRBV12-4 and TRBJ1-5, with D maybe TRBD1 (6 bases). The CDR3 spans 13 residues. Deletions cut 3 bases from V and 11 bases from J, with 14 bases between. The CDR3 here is CASSFTGPSAQHF. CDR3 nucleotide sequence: TGTGCCAGCAGTTTTACAGGGCCTTCCGCCCAGCATTTT.

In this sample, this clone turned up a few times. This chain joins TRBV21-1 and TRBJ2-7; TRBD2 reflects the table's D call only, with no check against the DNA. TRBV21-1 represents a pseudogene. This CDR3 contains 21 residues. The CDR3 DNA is TGTGCCAGCAGCCGGGAGGCAGGACAGGGAATGGGTTCTAGCGGGAACTACGAGCAGTACTTC. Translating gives CASSREAGQGMGSSGNYEQYF.

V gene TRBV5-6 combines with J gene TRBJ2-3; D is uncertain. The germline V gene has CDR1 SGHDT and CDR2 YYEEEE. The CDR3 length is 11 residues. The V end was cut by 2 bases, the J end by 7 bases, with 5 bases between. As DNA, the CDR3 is TGTGCCAGCAGCTTCGGGTATACGCAGTATTTT. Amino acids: CASSFGYTQYF.